The sequence of this T cell receptor (beta chain) was determined in a study of CD8 T cells in ankylosing spondylitis. Study-level points and caveats: There was a TCR beta motif, made of eight highly homologous variants, that appeared characteristic of ankylosing spondylitis blood. A number of the motif variants had already been described in reactive arthritis synovial fluid and blood.

Trimming took off 7 bases at V and 5 bases at J, with 12 bases between the two ends. This CDR3 comprises 13 residues. Germline loops: CDR1 MNHEY, CDR2 SVGEGT. A word on this clonotype: Its cognate antigen is unknown.

Preparation of TCR beta libraries was done by quantitative 5'-RACE with molecular barcodes. TCRdb re-called the 5' RACE reads with MiXCR, one entry per CDR3 protein. The sample yields hundreds of thousands of distinct CDR3 sequences, around 20% seen once. The receptor comes from a male donor with ankylosing spondylitis. The chain uses TRBV6-2 or TRBV6-3 and TRBJ2-1; D is unresolved. The sample was blood, either unsorted or a sorted T cell fraction (not recorded which). This chain's CDR3 is CASIGVEDNEQFF. The CDR3 nucleotides read TGTGCCAGCATTGGGGTGGAAGACAATGAGCAGTTCTTC.